The rows below give T cell receptor beta chains drawn from one sample of a study of T cell responses to AZD1222 COVID-19 vaccine. The assay was immunoSEQ multiplex PCR, and TCRdb's table has in-frame clones only and misses some. The sample lists approximately 130,000 clones; approximately 85% were seen once. The specimen comprised peripheral blood, sampled 28 days after the second dose of the MenACWY control vaccine. The receptors shown here come from an adult who received the MenACWY meningococcal vaccine as a control. Both conserved end residues are part of each CDR3. The D gene is left open where the match is weak. Some rows have no size entry. The others give once, few or many, or a class for an expanded clone.

j_call v_call clone_size d_call cdr3_aa cdr3_nt
TRBJ2-3 TRBV3-1/TRBV3-2 . TRBD2 CASSHGRGLGTSRDTQYF TGTGCCAGCAGCCACGGTAGGGGACTCGGGACTAGCAGAGATACGCAGTATTTT
TRBJ2-7 TRBV9 once TRBD2 CASSVEPGGGYEQYF TGTGCCAGCAGCGTAGAACCCGGGGGGGGCTACGAGCAGTACTTC
TRBJ1-1 TRBV2 . . CASSAGRTKNTEAFF TGTGCCAGCAGTGCGGGACGGACTAAGAACACTGAAGCTTTCTTT
TRBJ1-1 TRBV19 . . CASSTGAGTEAFF TGTGCCAGTAGTACAGGGGCGGGGACTGAAGCTTTCTTT
TRBJ2-1 TRBV2 . . CASSVDPPGGEQFF TGTGCCAGCAGTGTTGACCCGCCCGGGGGTGAGCAGTTCTTC
TRBJ1-2 TRBV6-5 few TRBD1 CASRTGTLYGYTF TGTGCCAGCAGGACAGGGACCCTCTATGGCTACACCTTC
TRBJ2-6 TRBV6-6 . TRBD1 CASSTGVAGANVLTF TGTGCCAGCAGCACAGGGGTTGCGGGGGCCAACGTCCTGACTTTC
TRBJ1-2 TRBV27 . TRBD1 CASSLGQGYGYTF TGTGCCAGCAGTTTAGGACAGGGCTATGGCTACACCTTC
TRBJ2-7 TRBV27 . . CASSGKGYPSDEQYF TGTGCCAGCAGTGGCAAGGGTTATCCCTCGGACGAGCAGTACTTC
TRBJ2-2 TRBV9 . TRBD2 CASSVVASGVSTGELFF TGTGCCAGCAGTGTAGTGGCTAGCGGGGTGAGCACCGGGGAGCTGTTTTTT
TRBJ2-7 TRBV5-4 . . CASSLGEAGRLGQYF TGTGCCAGCAGCTTAGGTGAGGCAGGGCGATTAGGGCAGTACTTC
TRBJ2-5 TRBV11-3 . TRBD1 CASSRTGGLETQYF TGTGCCAGCAGCCGGACAGGGGGCTTAGAGACCCAGTACTTC
TRBJ2-1 TRBV5-5 . TRBD2 CASSLELAGNEQFF TGTGCCAGCAGCTTGGAACTAGCGGGCAATGAGCAGTTCTTC
TRBJ2-4 TRBV29-1 . TRBD1 CSVKSGTGINIQYF TGCAGCGTAAAATCCGGGACAGGGATAAACATTCAGTACTTC
TRBJ2-3 TRBV7-9 . . CASSLAGGGDTQYF TGTGCCAGCAGCTTAGCGGGGGGCGGGGATACGCAGTATTTT
TRBJ1-1 TRBV7-2 . . CASSLVGNTEAFF TGTGCCAGCAGCTTAGTTGGGAACACTGAAGCTTTCTTT
TRBJ2-1 TRBV6-5 . TRBD2 CASSTGLAGGEQFF TGTGCCAGCAGTACGGGACTAGCGGGCGGAGAGCAGTTCTTC
TRBJ2-2 TRBV5-4 . . CASRNITSSAGELFF TGTGCCAGCAGGAACATTACTAGCTCCGCCGGGGAGCTGTTTTTT
TRBJ1-2 TRBV24-1 . . CATSRVNYGYTF TGTGCCACCAGTCGGGTTAACTATGGCTACACCTTC
TRBJ1-2 TRBV19 . TRBD1 CASSLRDSHYGYTF TGTGCCAGTAGTCTAAGGGACAGTCACTATGGCTACACCTTC
TRBJ1-2 TRBV3-1/TRBV3-2 . . CASSQAGTLLGGYTF TGTGCCAGCAGCCAAGCGGGCACGCTTTTGGGCGGCTACACCTTC
TRBJ2-1 TRBV28 . TRBD1 CASSLVLRKDRVGSLWFF TGTGCCAGCAGTTTGGTTCTCCGAAAAGACAGGGTCGGCTCACTGTGGTTCTTC
TRBJ1-1 TRBV5-1 . . CASSLSRARDTEAFF TGCGCCAGCAGCTTGTCGAGGGCGCGGGACACTGAAGCTTTCTTT
TRBJ2-7 TRBV9 . TRBD1 CASSRSGQGTYEQYF TGTGCCAGCAGCCGTAGTGGACAGGGGACCTACGAGCAGTACTTC
TRBJ2-1 TRBV6-5 . . CASSYGLRTGEFF TGTGCCAGCAGTTACGGCTTGCGAACCGGGGAGTTCTTC
TRBJ2-3 TRBV4-1 . TRBD1 CASSQAWGQGTDTQYF TGCGCCAGCAGCCAAGCCTGGGGACAGGGTACAGATACGCAGTATTTT
TRBJ1-5 TRBV2 . TRBD1 CASDRGRNQPQHF TGTGCCAGCGACAGGGGAAGGAATCAGCCCCAGCATTTT
TRBJ1-6 TRBV15 . . CATSSSVSYNSPLHF TGTGCCACCAGCAGTTCGGTCTCCTATAATTCACCCCTCCACTTT
TRBJ1-1 TRBV19 . . CASSRDGTNTEAFF TGTGCCAGTAGTAGAGACGGGACGAACACTGAAGCTTTCTTT
TRBJ2-3 TRBV27 . . CASSSAAAVRADTQYF TGTGCCAGCAGTTCAGCGGCAGCGGTGAGAGCAGATACGCAGTATTTT
TRBJ2-4 TRBV2 . TRBD1 CASGQGALYIQYF TGTGCCAGTGGACAGGGGGCTTTATACATTCAGTACTTC
TRBJ2-7 TRBV7-8 . TRBD2 CASSSTGLAVQQYF TGTGCCAGCAGCTCGACAGGACTAGCGGTTCAGCAGTACTTC
TRBJ1-2 TRBV11-2 once TRBD1 CASSAGTVYGYTF TGTGCCAGCAGCGCCGGGACAGTTTATGGCTACACCTTC
TRBJ2-5 TRBV9 . . CASSVRLLETQYF TGTGCCAGCAGCGTAAGGTTACTAGAGACCCAGTACTTC
TRBJ1-5 TRBV7-9 few TRBD1 CASSLSRTGAGQPQHF TGTGCCAGCAGCTTAAGTCGGACAGGGGCTGGCCAGCCCCAGCATTTT
TRBJ2-5 TRBV15 few TRBD2 CATSRGYSGGGETQYF TGTGCCACCAGCAGAGGATATAGCGGGGGTGGAGAGACCCAGTACTTC
TRBJ1-1 TRBV28 few TRBD1 CASSLGQGNTEAFF TGTGCCAGCAGTTTAGGACAGGGAAACACTGAAGCTTTCTTT
TRBJ2-5 TRBV11-2 . . CASSPQETQYF TGTGCCAGCAGCCCGCAGGAGACCCAGTACTTC
TRBJ1-1 TRBV28 . . CASSLLGEAFF TGTGCCAGCAGTTTACTAGGGGAAGCTTTCTTT
TRBJ1-3 TRBV6-1 . . CASSENVGTGSSGNTIYF TGTGCCAGCAGTGAAAACGTAGGGACGGGCAGCTCTGGAAACACCATATATTTT
TRBJ2-5 TRBV11-3 . . CASSRDSQETQYF TGTGCCAGCAGTCGAGACAGCCAAGAGACCCAGTACTTC
TRBJ1-5 TRBV10-3 . . CAISESIGGGQPQHF TGTGCCATCAGTGAGTCGATTGGGGGCGGTCAGCCCCAGCATTTT
TRBJ2-5 TRBV14 . TRBD2 CASSQEEGVWWASGGQETQYF TGTGCCAGCAGCCAAGAGGAAGGAGTTTGGTGGGCTAGCGGGGGGCAAGAGACCCAGTACTTC
TRBJ2-2 TRBV7-2 few TRBD2 CASSFTSVTGELFF TGTGCCAGCAGCTTTACTAGCGTCACCGGGGAGCTGTTTTTT
TRBJ1-3 TRBV28 . TRBD1 CASRAQGYSGNTIYF TGTGCCAGCAGGGCACAGGGGTATTCTGGAAACACCATATATTTT
TRBJ2-6 TRBV6-5 once . CASSYSESGANVLTF TGTGCCAGCAGTTACTCAGAATCTGGGGCCAACGTCCTGACTTTC
TRBJ1-1 TRBV30 . . CAWSRGGPEAFF TGTGCCTGGAGCAGAGGGGGTCCCGAAGCCTTCTTT
TRBJ2-3 TRBV5-6 . TRBD2 CASSLTAGGTDTQYF TGTGCCAGCAGCTTAACGGCGGGAGGGACAGATACGCAGTATTTT
TRBJ1-2 TRBV28 . . CASSSSAPRGGRDYGYTF TGTGCCAGCAGCAGTTCCGCCCCACGAGGAGGTCGAGACTATGGCTACACCTTC
TRBJ1-2 TRBV5-6 few . CASSDPTGYYGYTF TGTGCCAGCAGCGACCCGACAGGCTACTATGGCTACACCTTC
TRBJ2-7 TRBV19 . TRBD1 CASSIRQTGGDEQYF TGTGCCAGTAGTATACGTCAGACAGGGGGCGACGAGCAGTACTTC
TRBJ2-5 TRBV19 . . CASSIDLAWETQYF TGTGCCAGTAGTATAGATCTAGCATGGGAGACCCAGTACTTC
TRBJ1-2 TRBV21-1 . . CASSKGRGRLSPRGYTF TGTGCCAGCAGCAAGGGCAGGGGACGCCTCTCCCCGCGGGGCTACACCTTC